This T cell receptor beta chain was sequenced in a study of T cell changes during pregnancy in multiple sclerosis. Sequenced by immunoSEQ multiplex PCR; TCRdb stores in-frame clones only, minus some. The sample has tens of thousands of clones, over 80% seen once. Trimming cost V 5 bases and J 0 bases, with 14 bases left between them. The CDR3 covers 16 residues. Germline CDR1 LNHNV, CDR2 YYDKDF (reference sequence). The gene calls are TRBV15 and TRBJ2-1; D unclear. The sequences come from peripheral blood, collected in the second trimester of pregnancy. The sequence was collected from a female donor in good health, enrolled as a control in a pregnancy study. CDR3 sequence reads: CATSPLGHSSYNEQFF. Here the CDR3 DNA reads TGTGCCACCAGCCCTCTAGGCCATTCCTCCTACAATGAGCAGTTCTTC.